The subject of this entry is one TCR beta chain. The antigen remains undetermined. This PCR relied on a set of 60 Vbeta primers and 13 Jbeta primers. The assay was immunoSEQ multiplex PCR, and TCRdb's table has in-frame clones only and misses some. The table has around 150,000 clones, about 76% seen once. These data are taken from a study of cytomegalovirus exposure and HLA in healthy donors. The V segment lost 8 bases and the J segment 7 bases; nucleotides outside the gene matches: 4. This CDR3 spans 13 amino acids. The V gene's germline CDR1 is SNHLY and CDR2 FYNNEI. Study-level findings and limits: It was shown in a later analysis that HLA-associated TCR beta chains were more clonally expanded than other, equally common chains. A later analysis reported that several of the most significant clusters appeared to be linked to common viral pathogens, among them Epstein-Barr virus. The later analysis indicated that the majority of CMV-associated TCR beta chains appeared HLA-restricted.

This rearrangement joins TRBV2 to TRBJ1-6; 8 nucleotides align to TRBD1. This TCR derives from a female donor in good health and CMV-seronegative. The sequencing input was PBMCs. The CDR3, as DNA: TGTGCCAGCCTTCAGGGGGCCAATTCACCCCTCCACTTT. This encodes CASLQGANSPLHF.